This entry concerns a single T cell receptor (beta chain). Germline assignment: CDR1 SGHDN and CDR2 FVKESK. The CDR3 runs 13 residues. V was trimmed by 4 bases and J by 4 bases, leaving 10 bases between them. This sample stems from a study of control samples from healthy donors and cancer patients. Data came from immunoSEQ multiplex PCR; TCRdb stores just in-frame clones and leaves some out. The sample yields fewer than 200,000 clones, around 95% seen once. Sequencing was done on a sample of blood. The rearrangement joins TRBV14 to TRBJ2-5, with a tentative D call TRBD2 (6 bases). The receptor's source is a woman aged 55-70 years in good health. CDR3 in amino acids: CASSPGLPETQYF. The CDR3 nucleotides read TGTGCCAGCAGCCCGGGACTTCCAGAGACCCAGTACTTC.